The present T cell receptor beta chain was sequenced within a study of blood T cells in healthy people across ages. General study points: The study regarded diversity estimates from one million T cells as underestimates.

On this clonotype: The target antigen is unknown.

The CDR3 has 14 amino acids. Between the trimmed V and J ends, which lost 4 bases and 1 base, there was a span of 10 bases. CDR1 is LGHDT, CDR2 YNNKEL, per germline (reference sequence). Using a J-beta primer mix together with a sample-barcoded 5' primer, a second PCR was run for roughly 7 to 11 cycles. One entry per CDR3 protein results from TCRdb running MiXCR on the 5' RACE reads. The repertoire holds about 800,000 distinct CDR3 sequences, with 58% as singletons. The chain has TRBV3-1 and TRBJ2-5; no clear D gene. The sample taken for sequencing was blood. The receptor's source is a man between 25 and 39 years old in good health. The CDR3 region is CASSPRLFQETQYF. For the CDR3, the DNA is TGTGCCAGCAGCCCCCGACTCTTCCAAGAGACCCAGTACTTC.